These T cell receptor beta chains were read from a single sample in a study of cytomegalovirus exposure and HLA in healthy donors. The protocol was immunoSEQ multiplex PCR, while the TCRdb copy is restricted to in-frame clones and leaves out a portion. Seen here are about 140,000 clones, roughly 68% observed once, and the top ten hold 3.5% to 5%. Sequencing used PBMCs. All receptors come from a man between 60 and 75 years old in good health and CMV-seronegative. Each CDR3 is given with its conserved first and last residue. Fields, in order: clone size, V gene, J gene, D gene, CDR3 protein, CDR3 DNA. D genes are given only for firm matches. The size entry is marked missing in some rows and otherwise reads once, few, many or a size class.

few	TRBV4-1	TRBJ2-7	TRBD2	CASSQLLASGIYEQYF	TGCGCCAGCAGCCAACTGCTGGCTAGCGGGATTTACGAGCAGTACTTC
-	TRBV5-4	TRBJ1-2	-	CAGGSGDYGYTF	TGTGCCGGGGGGTCCGGAGACTATGGCTACACCTTC
-	TRBV6-5	TRBJ1-6	-	CASSYARGNSPLHF	TGTGCCAGCAGTTACGCTAGGGGAAATTCACCCCTCCACTTT
few	TRBV5-4	TRBJ2-2	TRBD2	CASSHTTSGRATGELFF	TGTGCCAGCAGCCACACGACTAGCGGGAGGGCGACCGGGGAGCTGTTTTTT
once	TRBV2	TRBJ1-2	TRBD1	CATKDRGGNYGYTF	TGTGCCACCAAAGACAGGGGCGGCAACTATGGCTACACCTTC
-	TRBV7-2	TRBJ2-7	-	CASSPSRGEPHEQYF	TGTGCCAGCAGCCCCTCTCGGGGAGAGCCCCACGAGCAGTACTTC
once	TRBV19	TRBJ1-3	-	CASSIPHRSSGNTIYF	TGTGCCAGTAGTATCCCCCACAGGAGCTCTGGAAACACCATATATTTT
-	TRBV20-1	TRBJ1-1	-	CSAYRQAFF	TGCAGTGCTTATCGTCAAGCTTTCTTT
-	TRBV27	TRBJ1-4	-	CASSFGGDGEKLFF	TGTGCCAGCAGTTTTGGGGGGGACGGGGAAAAACTGTTTTTT
few	TRBV10-2	TRBJ2-3	TRBD2	CASNLGRTSVSDTQYF	TGCGCCAGCAATTTAGGGAGGACTAGCGTGTCAGATACGCAGTATTTT
once	TRBV14	TRBJ1-1	-	CASFRGTQNTEAFF	TGTGCCAGCTTCCGAGGGACACAGAACACTGAAGCTTTCTTT
-	TRBV27	TRBJ1-5	-	CASSFSEDQPQHF	TGTGCCAGCAGTTTTTCCGAGGATCAGCCCCAGCATTTT
-	TRBV6-5	TRBJ1-5	-	CASRRGRYSNQPQHF	TGTGCCAGCAGACGCGGGAGATATAGCAATCAGCCCCAGCATTTT
-	TRBV4-2	TRBJ2-2	-	CASSQERDWPGELFF	TGTGCCAGCAGCCAAGAGCGGGATTGGCCCGGGGAGCTGTTTTTT
-	TRBV27	TRBJ1-5	-	CASRSGEYGNQPQHF	TGTGCCAGCAGGTCAGGGGAGTACGGCAATCAGCCCCAGCATTTT
-	TRBV19	TRBJ1-5	-	CASSTRLLDSNQPQHF	TGTGCCAGTAGTACTAGGCTCTTGGATAGCAATCAGCCCCAGCATTTT
-	TRBV29-1	TRBJ2-4	TRBD2	CSVSTSGTNIQYF	TGCAGCGTTTCGACTAGCGGGACTAACATTCAGTACTTC
-	TRBV19	TRBJ2-2	-	CASRTGANTGELFF	TGTGCCAGTAGGACAGGAGCAAACACCGGGGAGCTGTTTTTT
-	TRBV30	TRBJ2-4	TRBD1	CAWGPGQVNIQYF	TGTGCCTGGGGGCCGGGACAGGTAAACATTCAGTACTTC
-	TRBV27	TRBJ2-4	TRBD2	CASSLASGSGKNIQYF	TGTGCCAGCAGTTTAGCTAGCGGGAGTGGCAAAAACATTCAGTACTTC
-	TRBV28	TRBJ1-4	-	CASRSRTTNEKLFF	TGTGCCAGCAGATCTAGGACAACTAATGAAAAACTGTTTTTT
-	TRBV7-3	TRBJ2-7	TRBD1	CASSGSDRAREQYF	TGTGCCAGCAGCGGGTCGGACAGGGCGAGGGAGCAGTACTTC
-	TRBV5-1	TRBJ2-1	TRBD2	CASSLTSGRNDEQFF	TGCGCCAGCAGCTTGACTAGCGGGAGGAATGATGAGCAGTTCTTC
-	TRBV19	TRBJ2-7	-	CASSTRSRPYEQYF	TGTGCCAGTAGTACCCGGTCCCGTCCCTACGAGCAGTACTTC
-	TRBV5-8	TRBJ1-1	TRBD1	CASSLQGLGYTEAFF	TGTGCCAGCAGCTTACAGGGGCTTGGGTACACTGAAGCTTTCTTT
-	TRBV30	TRBJ1-5	-	CAWTPQSSSNQPQHF	TGTGCCTGGACCCCCCAAAGTAGTAGCAATCAGCCCCAGCATTTT
-	TRBV6-6	TRBJ1-2	-	CASSPGFGYTF	TGTGCCAGCAGTCCAGGGTTTGGCTACACCTTC
-	TRBV7-3	TRBJ1-1	TRBD1	CASSLDRDTEAFF	TGTGCCAGCAGCCTCGACAGGGACACTGAAGCTTTCTTT
few	TRBV7-2	TRBJ1-1	TRBD1	CASSPDRGLNTEAFF	TGTGCCAGCAGCCCTGACAGGGGGCTGAACACTGAAGCTTTCTTT
-	TRBV15	TRBJ1-4	-	CATSRDRPGGALFF	TGTGCCACCAGCAGAGATCGACCGGGAGGAGCACTGTTTTTT
-	TRBV14	TRBJ2-3	TRBD2	CASSQEPSGRTQYF	TGTGCCAGCAGCCAAGAGCCTAGCGGGAGAACGCAGTATTTT
-	TRBV25-1	TRBJ2-1	TRBD1	CASSEWGTGGSNEQFF	TGTGCCAGCAGTGAATGGGGGACAGGGGGCTCGAATGAGCAGTTCTTC
-	TRBV29-1	TRBJ1-1	-	CSVEPAREVGAEAFF	TGCAGCGTTGAACCTGCACGGGAAGTAGGAGCTGAAGCTTTCTTT
few	TRBV5-4	TRBJ1-2	-	CATSRVAALATYGYTF	TGTGCCACTTCGAGGGTGGCTGCGCTCGCGACCTATGGCTACACCTTC
-	TRBV27	TRBJ2-7	-	CASSSGRYEQYF	TGTGCCAGCAGCTCGGGGAGGTACGAGCAGTACTTC
-	TRBV7-2	TRBJ2-6	-	CASSSEASGANVLTF	TGTGCCAGCAGCTCTGAGGCCTCTGGGGCCAACGTCCTGACTTTC
few	TRBV6-1	TRBJ2-3	TRBD2	CASNLGTSSTDTQYF	TGTGCCAGCAATTTAGGGACTAGCAGCACAGATACGCAGTATTTT
-	TRBV5-1	TRBJ2-7	TRBD1	CASSSGTGYEQYF	TGCGCCAGCAGCTCGGGGACAGGCTACGAGCAGTACTTC
-	TRBV6-1	TRBJ2-6	TRBD1	CASSVRTGGSGANVLTF	TGTGCCAGCAGTGTCAGGACAGGGGGTTCTGGGGCCAACGTCCTGACTTTC
-	TRBV10-1	TRBJ2-3	-	CASSDALVRDFTDTQYF	TGCGCCAGCAGTGATGCGTTAGTGCGGGACTTCACAGATACGCAGTATTTT
-	TRBV6-6	TRBJ2-5	-	CASTQGTETQYF	TGTGCCAGCACTCAGGGTACAGAGACCCAGTACTTC
-	TRBV15	TRBJ1-2	-	CATSSQELGGYTF	TGTGCCACCAGCAGCCAGGAACTCGGTGGCTACACCTTC
-	TRBV10-3	TRBJ2-7	TRBD1	CAISGDVGQGAYEQYF	TGTGCCATCAGTGGGGATGTAGGACAGGGGGCCTACGAGCAGTACTTC
few	TRBV2	TRBJ1-1	TRBD1	CASLGGIRTGRKAFF	TGTGCCAGTCTTGGGGGGATTCGGACAGGAAGAAAAGCTTTCTTT
once	TRBV9	TRBJ2-1	TRBD2	CASSPGLANSYNEQFF	TGTGCCAGCAGTCCGGGACTAGCCAACTCCTACAATGAGCAGTTCTTC
-	TRBV19	TRBJ2-5	-	CASSIRDTNQETQYF	TGTGCCAGTAGTATCCGGGACACAAACCAAGAGACCCAGTACTTC